Presented here are 28 T cell receptor beta chains from one specimen sequenced in a study of monozygotic twins with inflammatory bowel disease. TCRdb reprocessed the 5' RACE reads; each CDR3 protein has one entry and no DNA is given. With some 450,000 distinct CDR3 sequences in the sample, the ten largest clones hold about 2.4%. Sequencing was carried out using blood. The receptor set was obtained from a human donor with ulcerative colitis or Crohn's disease, or a healthy co-twin of an affected twin (not recorded which).

V gene TRBV20-1 combines with J gene TRBJ1-4. The CDR3 contains 14 residues. CDR1 DFQATT and CDR2 SNEGSKA come from the germline V gene (reference sequence). CDR3 residues: CSASVATLGEKLFF.

The rearrangement links TRBV27 to TRBJ2-1; TCRdb picks TRBD2, but there is no DNA to check that call. The CDR3 is 13 residues long. Germline V gene sequence: CDR1 MNHEY, CDR2 SMNVEV (reference sequence). The CDR3 here is CASSLTGGPEQFF.

CDR3: CASSPGQDTGELFF. The V call is TRBV5-1, the J call TRBJ2-2; the D call from TCRdb, TRBD1, cannot be confirmed without DNA. Germline CDR1 SGHRS, CDR2 YFSETQ. There are 14 residues in the CDR3. The full variable domain, with the rest looked up from reference TRBV5-1 and TRBJ2-2, is KAGVTQTPRYLIKTRGQQVTLSCSPISGHRSVSWYQQTPGQGLQFLFEYFSETQRNKGNFPGRFSGRQFSNSRSEMNVSTLELGDSALYLCASSPGQDTGELFFGEGSRLTVL.

The chain carries TRBV25-1 and TRBJ2-1. CDR3 length: 14 amino acids. Germline lookup yields CDR1 MGHDK and CDR2 SYGVNS. The CDR3 sequence is CASTAPGSYNEQFF. The complete variable domain, with remaining parts taken from reference TRBV25-1 and TRBJ2-1, reads EADIYQTPRYLVIGTGKKITLECSQTMGHDKMYWYQQDPGMELHLIHYSYGVNSTEKGDLSSESTVSRIRTEHFPLTLESARPSHTSQYLCASTAPGSYNEQFFGPGTRLTVL.

The chain has TRBV27 and TRBJ1-4; TCRdb designates TRBD1, a call that cannot be tested without DNA. The CDR3 has 19 residues. CDR1 is MNHEY and CDR2 is SMNVEV in the germline V gene (reference sequence). CDR3 sequence reads: CASSFRPPGQARLDEKLFF.

The V gene is TRBV5-5, the J gene TRBJ2-7; TCRdb picks TRBD2, but there is no DNA to check that call. The germline V gene has CDR1 SGHKS and CDR2 YYEKEE (reference sequence). The CDR3 spans 14 residues. The chain's CDR3 is CASTLTSGINEQYF.

This chain joins TRBV11-2 and TRBJ2-1; the D gene TCRdb calls, TRBD2, cannot be checked with no DNA. The CDR3 contains 15 residues. The V gene's germline CDR1 is SGHAT and CDR2 FQNNGV. The CDR3 protein is CASDVTSRSSGEQFF.

The J gene is TRBJ2-7, the V gene TRBV15; TCRdb reports TRBD1, a call that lacks DNA to check it against. Germline V gives CDR1 LNHNV, CDR2 YYDKDF (reference sequence). The CDR3 is 14 residues long. This CDR3 is CATGDGTGVHEQYF.

V gene TRBV5-1 combines with J gene TRBJ2-7. The CDR3 is 15 amino acids. CDR1 and CDR2 (germline): SGHRS, YFSETQ. The CDR3 region is CASSAYQAGPYEQYF.

The chain joins TRBV12-3 or TRBV12-4 to TRBJ1-5; TCRdb reports TRBD1, a call that lacks DNA to check it against. This CDR3 region has 16 residues. CDR3 region: CASSRGTPPVRQPQHF.

This chain links TRBV2 with TRBJ2-3; no DNA is available, so the TRBD2 call from TCRdb remains unchecked. The germline V gene has CDR1 SNHLY and CDR2 FYNNEI. The CDR3 contains 15 residues. The CDR3 sequence is CASRGTSGVVDTQYF.

The CDR3 region is CASSQDREDYGYTF. The chain employs TRBV4-1 and TRBJ1-2. The germline gives CDR1 MGHRA, CDR2 YSYEKL. This CDR3 has 14 amino acids.

This sequence joins TRBV7-8 and TRBJ1-2; the TRBD1 assignment by TCRdb is unverifiable without DNA. Germline CDR1 and CDR2: SGHVS and FQNEAQ. This CDR3 is 15 amino acids long. CDR3 sequence: CASTEQGLMSYGYTF.

The chain joins TRBV6-5 to TRBJ2-7; TCRdb indicates TRBD2, and absent DNA this call remains unverified. The germline V gene has CDR1 MNHEY and CDR2 SVGAGI. The CDR3 is 14 amino acids. CDR3 residues: CASSFGGGALEQYF.

The rearrangement links TRBV7-2 to TRBJ2-1; absent DNA, TCRdb's TRBD1 call cannot be checked. Germline CDR1 is SGHTA and CDR2 is FQGNSA. The CDR3 length is 15 residues. This CDR3 reads CASSSAGGSYNEQFF.

The chain couples TRBV5-1 to TRBJ2-3; the D call of TRBD1 rests on TCRdb alone, since no DNA is present to check it. The length of the CDR3 is 14 residues. Looked up from germline, CDR1 is SGHRS and CDR2 is YFSETQ. The CDR3 protein is CASSLGQGPDSQYF.

V gene TRBV29-1 combines with J gene TRBJ1-2; with no DNA, the TCRdb D assignment of TRBD1 cannot be verified. The CDR3 spans 16 residues. Germline CDR1 and CDR2: SQVTM and ANQGSEA. CDR3 sequence: CSVEDPNSAPFYGYTF. The variable domain in full, with the rest retrieved from reference TRBV29-1 and TRBJ1-2, is SAVISQKPSRDICQRGTSLTIQCQVDSQVTMMFWYRQQPGQSLTLIATANQGSEATYESGFVIDKFPISRPNLTFSTLTVSNMSPEDSSIYLCSVEDPNSAPFYGYTFGSGTRLTVV.

V and J are TRBV19 and TRBJ2-3. Germline lookup yields CDR1 LNHDA and CDR2 SQIVND (reference sequence). The CDR3 has 15 residues. The CDR3 sequence is CASSIPDRLSDTQYF. The full variable domain, rest sourced from reference TRBV19 and TRBJ2-3, is DGGITQSPKYLFRKEGQNVTLSCEQNLNHDAMYWYRQDPGQGLRLIYYSQIVNDFQKGDIAEGYSVSREKKESFPLTVTSAQKNPTAFYLCASSIPDRLSDTQYFGPGTRLTVL.

The chain employs TRBV6-5 and TRBJ2-6. This CDR3 has 13 residues. From germline, CDR1 is MNHEY and CDR2 SVGAGI. The chain's CDR3 is CATLRSGANVLTF.

The chain's CDR3 is CASSLGRGGYTEAFF. The rearrangement joins TRBV7-9 to TRBJ1-1. The CDR3 consists of 15 residues. Looked up from germline, CDR1 is SEHNR and CDR2 is FQNEAQ (reference sequence).

This chain connects TRBV7-2 to TRBJ2-1; TCRdb proposes TRBD2, but this gene call is untestable without DNA. CDR1 is SGHTA and CDR2 is FQGNSA in the germline V gene. This CDR3 contains 13 residues. CDR3 sequence reads: CASSLTSGGVQFF.

The V and J genes are TRBV28 and TRBJ2-3. The CDR3 has 12 amino acids. CDR1 and CDR2 (germline): MDHEN, SYDVKM. This CDR3 reads CASSFWDDTQYF.

The V and J genes are TRBV5-1 and TRBJ2-3; TCRdb names TRBD1, which stays unverified in the absence of DNA. CDR3 length equals 14 residues. The germline gives CDR1 SGHRS, CDR2 YFSETQ. The CDR3 loop reads CASGAGHGTDTQYF.

The chain couples TRBV18 to TRBJ2-1; there is no DNA to check the TCRdb D call of TRBD1. CDR1 is KGHSH, CDR2 LQKENI, per germline. This CDR3 has 15 amino acids. CDR3 sequence reads: CASSKRQVSNNEQFF.

The rearrangement uses TRBV27 and TRBJ1-1. The CDR3 extends over 13 amino acids. Germline lookup yields CDR1 MNHEY and CDR2 SMNVEV (reference sequence). The CDR3 loop reads CASSLISSGRTFF.

V and J are TRBV5-5 and TRBJ1-1. The CDR3 contains 14 residues. In germline, CDR1 is SGHKS, CDR2 YYEKEE (reference sequence). CDR3 sequence: CASSIWLGNTEAFF.

V is TRBV7-2 and J is TRBJ2-5; TCRdb's assignment of TRBD2 cannot be checked, as there is no DNA. The CDR3 length is 14 residues. Germline assignment: CDR1 SGHTA and CDR2 FQGNSA. The CDR3 protein is CASSAGRIQETQYF.

The gene calls are TRBV19 and TRBJ2-2; the D gene TCRdb calls, TRBD1, cannot be checked with no DNA. The CDR3 covers 16 residues. Germline V gene lookup returns CDR1 LNHDA and CDR2 SQIVND (reference sequence). The CDR3 sequence is CASKWASRGDTGELFF.